The text below deals with one T cell receptor beta chain. The target of this receptor is not known. At one end the junction does not follow the germline gene, possibly because of a read error. The sample belongs to a study of blood T cell repertoires in COVID-19 (dated by TCRdb to the early 2020s). Turning to the overall study: Samples covering the acute and convalescent phases of COVID-19 were provided by collaborators in the United States, Italy and Spain. The prospective study material was composed of cDNA or gDNA derived from T cells, B-cell-depleted T cells, or PBMCs. Deeply sampled blood TCRbeta repertoires from subjects exposed to, actively infected with, or recovered from COVID-19 were included in the dataset. The repertoires were released in a freely available public database meant as a resource for research on the immune response to SARS-CoV-2. The samples were drawn from two sources: the first 160 participants of the ongoing ImmuneRACE study, and fewer than 1,500 subjects contributed by 6 global collaborators. Nearly every sample came with metadata listing a de-identified subject ID, COVID-19 status, age in years and sex. Where available, HLA class I and class II types were obtained from metadata supplied by the sample provider rather than from assay-based typing.

Its CDR3 holds 15 amino acids, cysteine through phenylalanine. The retained sequence is limited to the CDR3, 45 bases, with the frame set at the first base. From the germline V gene (reference sequence), CDR1 is SEHNR and CDR2 is FQNEAQ. Here is what the overall study found, with its caveats: How much clinical and demographic metadata was included differed by source and by participant, and the metadata was provided uncurated.

The immunoSEQ Assay, a bias-controlled multiplex PCR, was used to amplify TCRbeta CDR3 regions from genomic DNA. As for how the authors treated the data: Nucleated cell counts per sample were estimated from amplification of reference gene primers within the assay. Sequence reads were collapsed and filtered to measure the absolute abundance of every unique TCRbeta CDR3 rearrangement. For each sample, productive Simpson clonality was calculated by taking the square root of Simpson's diversity index across productive rearrangements. The table comes from immuneACCESS by way of TCRdb, which keeps in-frame sequences with V and J called. Part of the clones is missing from these tables; in studies checked, under half for an unresolved V gene and the rest for unknown reasons. V, J and clone size are those of that table, while D and trimming were read from the DNA. Counted in this sample were under 350,000 clones; 85% to 90% of them appeared once. Of the sample, 10% to 15% falls within the top ten clones.

Whole blood was collected in K2EDTA tubes by collaborating institutions according to the institutions' own protocols. Collaborator samples were shipped for TCRbeta analysis as frozen whole blood, isolated PBMCs, or DNA extracted from either sample type. The sequence joins TRBV7-9 to TRBJ2-3; no D gene can be assigned with confidence. The source of this sequence is a human donor in a cohort sampled during active COVID-19. The sequenced material came from peripheral blood. CDR3 sequence: CASTLVGLSTDTQYF. The DNA is TGTGCCAGCACCTTAGTGGGCCTAAGCACAGATACGCAGTATTTT.